The 21 T cell receptor beta chains listed next were all sequenced from one sample in a study of shared clonotypes between healthy human individuals. The naive CD8 fraction comprised CD45RO-negative cells positively selected for CCR7 and excluded terminally differentiated effector memory CD45RA+ cells. Libraries were prepared by immunoSEQ multiplex PCR; TCRdb keeps only in-frame clonotypes and omits some of them. The table lists around 2,000,000 clones, about 95% of them singletons. The sequenced sample was naive CD8+ T cells sorted from blood. These receptors were taken from a man aged 18 to 30 in good health.

V usage is TRBV19 and J usage is TRBJ2-7; D possibly corresponds to TRBD1 (6 bases). Trimming stripped 5 bases from V and 7 bases from J, with 18 bases between. Germline values: CDR1 LNHDA, CDR2 SQIVND (reference sequence). The CDR3 extends over 14 amino acids. Here the CDR3 reads CASSPRPARGEQYF. Written as DNA, the CDR3 is TGTGCCAGTAGTCCCCGCCCGGCTAGGGGGGAGCAGTACTTC.

V is TRBV5-6 and J is TRBJ1-1; no firm D call. With 3 bases removed from V and 1 base from J, the gap between germline ends came to 13 bases. The CDR3 consists of 15 residues. The germline gives CDR1 SGHDT, CDR2 YYEEEE. This chain's CDR3 is CASSSPTEQNTEAFF. Here the CDR3 DNA reads TGTGCCAGCAGCTCGCCGACGGAACAGAACACTGAAGCTTTCTTT.

This rearrangement joins TRBV2 to TRBJ2-5; 13 bases are shared with TRBD2. Germline V gene data show CDR1 as SNHLY and CDR2 as FYNNEI. V trimming: 6 bases; J trimming: 1 base; junction bases outside the gene matches: 2. This CDR3 has 15 residues. In DNA form, the CDR3 reads TGTGCCAGCAGGCGGACTAGCGGGGGCCAAGAGACCCAGTACTTC. This sequence encodes CASRRTSGGQETQYF. Using reference TRBV2 and TRBJ2-5 for the parts outside the CDR3, the full variable domain is EPEVTQTPSHQVTQMGQEVILRCVPISNHLYFYWYRQILGQKVEFLVSFYNNEISEKSEIFDDQFSVERPDGSNFTLKIRSTKLEDSAMYFCASRRTSGGQETQYFGPGTRLLVL.

This clone was counted once. The V call is TRBV5-6, the J call TRBJ2-5; no reliable D call. V dropped 3 bases and J dropped 4 bases, with 19 bases sitting between them. The CDR3 has 16 residues. From germline, CDR1 is SGHDT and CDR2 YYEEEE. The CDR3 DNA reads as TGTGCCAGCAGCTCCCTCTTAGCCTGGGCTAGAGAGACCCAGTACTTC. This encodes CASSSLLAWARETQYF.

J is TRBJ2-5 and V is TRBV27; TRBD1 is a possible D gene (6 bases). Per the germline V gene, CDR1 is MNHEY and CDR2 is SMNVEV (reference sequence). The CDR3 consists of 14 residues. Trimming pared 3 bases from V and 3 bases from J, leaving 11 bases between. CDR3 loop: CASSFSGDEETQYF. The CDR3 nucleotides read TGTGCCAGCAGTTTCTCAGGGGATGAAGAGACCCAGTACTTC.

This clone has only one observation. This CDR3 is also generated by other DNA sequences in the sample. This chain uses TRBV7-9 with TRBJ1-1; possibly TRBD1 for D (5 bases). V lost 5 bases and J 5 bases, leaving 9 bases between the germline ends. The CDR3 covers 12 residues. Germline V CDR1 and CDR2: SEHNR, FQNEAQ (reference sequence). This chain's CDR3 is CASSRGGTEAFF. The CDR3 nucleotides read TGTGCCAGCAGCCGGGGGGGTACTGAAGCTTTCTTT.

The CDR3 DNA reads as TGTGCCAGCAGCCTGAGAGGACAGCACACTGAAGCTTTCTTT. Its translation is CASSLRGQHTEAFF. V usage is TRBV9 and J usage is TRBJ1-1, with D possibly matching TRBD1 (6 bases). Germline assignment: CDR1 SGDLS and CDR2 YYNGEE. V shed 4 bases and J shed 3 bases, with 13 bases lying between them. The CDR3 covers 14 residues.

The rearrangement links TRBV29-1 to TRBJ2-7; D may be TRBD1 (5 bases). The V end was cut by 4 bases, the J end by 0 bases, with 10 bases between. The CDR3 spans 13 residues. Germline values: CDR1 SQVTM, CDR2 ANQGSEA. CDR3 sequence: CSVGAGISYEQYF. CDR3 in DNA: TGCAGCGTTGGGGCAGGGATCTCCTACGAGCAGTACTTC.

The J gene is TRBJ2-5, the V gene TRBV5-6; 9 nucleotides agree with TRBD1. This CDR3 is 15 amino acids long. Germline V CDR1 and CDR2: SGHDT, YYEEEE. Unmatched junction bases numbered 4, after V lost 3 bases and J lost 1 base. The CDR3 is CASSSGTGIQETQYF. In DNA, the CDR3 is TGTGCCAGCAGCTCAGGGACAGGGATCCAAGAGACCCAGTACTTC.

This chain uses TRBV7-9 with TRBJ2-5; D may be TRBD1 (7 bases). The CDR3 loop spans 16 amino acids. The V end lost 2 bases, the J end lost 3 bases, and 16 bases lay between the germline ends. The germline V gene encodes CDR1 SEHNR and CDR2 FQNEAQ (reference sequence). This CDR3 reads CASSLSQGGPKETQYF. The CDR3 coding sequence is TGTGCCAGCAGCTTAAGCCAGGGGGGCCCGAAAGAGACCCAGTACTTC.

The rearrangement links TRBV13 to TRBJ2-6; tentatively, D is TRBD1 (6 bases). V lost 1 base, J lost 1 base, and 8 bases lay in between. The CDR3 is 16 residues long. In germline, CDR1 is PRHDT, CDR2 FYEKMQ (reference sequence). This chain's CDR3 is CASSLAGASGANVLTF. Written as DNA, the CDR3 is TGTGCCAGCAGCTTAGCAGGGGCGTCTGGGGCCAACGTCCTGACTTTC.

About this clone: The same CDR3 also results from other DNA sequences found in this sample. The rearrangement uses TRBV27 and TRBJ2-7; unclear D gene. Germline V lookup: CDR1 MNHEY, CDR2 SMNVEV (reference sequence). V gave up 5 bases and J gave up 3 bases, with 11 bases separating them. The CDR3 totals 13 residues. CDR3 loop: CASSLTPSYEQYF. CDR3 nucleotides: TGTGCCAGCAGTCTGACTCCAAGCTACGAGCAGTACTTC.

The chain combines TRBV11-2 with TRBJ2-3, with 8 positions matching TRBD2. Germline V gene sequence: CDR1 SGHAT, CDR2 FQNNGV. With 0 bases clipped from V and 6 bases from J, the junction kept 8 bases outside the gene matches. This CDR3 has 16 residues. CDR3 sequence reads: CASSLDLAGGEDTQYF. The DNA of the CDR3 is TGTGCCAGCAGCTTAGATCTGGCGGGAGGAGAGGATACGCAGTATTTT.

The chain has TRBV5-1 and TRBJ2-3; 7 bases are a match to TRBD1. From germline, CDR1 is SGHRS and CDR2 YFSETQ. CDR3 length equals 15 residues. Trimming cost V 6 bases and J 0 bases; bases outside gene matches: 7. Here the CDR3 DNA reads TGCGCCAGCACCATGACAGGGAAGAGCACAGATACGCAGTATTTT. This codes for CASTMTGKSTDTQYF.

The V gene is TRBV27, the J gene TRBJ2-2; 7 nucleotides line up with TRBD1. The junction had 17 bases not matched to a gene; V was cut back by 8 bases and J by 2 bases. From germline, CDR1 is MNHEY and CDR2 SMNVEV (reference sequence). The CDR3 covers 18 residues. The CDR3 coding sequence is TGTGCCAGCCTGACCGGGACAGCCCTCCAAGTAAACACCGGGGAGCTGTTTTTT. Translating it yields CASLTGTALQVNTGELFF.

The V and J genes are TRBV6-4 and TRBJ2-1; TRBD2 might be the D (5 bases). Per germline, CDR1 MRHNA and CDR2 SNTAGT. Between the trimmed V and J ends, which lost 4 bases and 3 bases, there was a span of 10 bases. CDR3 length equals 14 residues. CDR3 region: CASSAGGSYNEQFF. CDR3 coding DNA: TGTGCCAGCAGTGCGGGTGGGAGCTACAATGAGCAGTTCTTC.

The rearrangement uses TRBV7-3 and TRBJ2-5; 14 bases agree with TRBD2. Per the germline V gene, CDR1 is SGHTA and CDR2 is FQGTGA. The V segment lost 5 bases and the J segment 3 bases; nucleotides outside the gene matches: 11. This CDR3 comprises 18 residues. CDR3 residues: CASSPGLAGGFFEETQYF. CDR3 nucleotide sequence: TGTGCCAGCAGCCCAGGACTAGCGGGGGGCTTCTTCGAAGAGACCCAGTACTTC.

The rearrangement joins TRBV13 to TRBJ2-7, with 7 bases fitting TRBD1. The CDR3 loop spans 14 amino acids. The V gene end was trimmed by 6 bases and the J gene end by 2 bases; junction bases not matched to a gene: 7. Germline V gene data show CDR1 as PRHDT and CDR2 as FYEKMQ (reference sequence). In DNA form, the CDR3 reads TGTGCCAGCAGACCAAAAGGGGGCACCTACGAGCAGTACTTC. Protein product: CASRPKGGTYEQYF.

The J gene is TRBJ1-1, the V gene TRBV4-1, with a possible D match to TRBD1 (5 bases). Trimming removed 3 bases from V and 4 bases from J, with 21 bases in between. Germline CDR1 is MGHRA and CDR2 is YSYEKL. The CDR3 runs 17 residues. The CDR3 region has the DNA TGCGCCAGCAGCCAGAGGCCGGGACTCCAAGGCGGCACTGAAGCTTTCTTT. It yields the protein CASSQRPGLQGGTEAFF.

About this clone itself: Other DNA sequences in this sample translate to the same CDR3. V and J are TRBV6-1 and TRBJ2-7; D call uncertain. This CDR3 comprises 13 residues. Per the germline V gene, CDR1 is MNHNS and CDR2 is SASEGT. Trimming pared 1 base from V and 0 bases from J, leaving 4 bases between. The DNA for the CDR3 is TGTGCCAGCAGTGAAGGGAGCTCCTACGAGCAGTACTTC. This encodes CASSEGSSYEQYF.

This rearrangement joins TRBV18 to TRBJ2-7; 7 bases align to TRBD1. Germline assignment: CDR1 KGHSH and CDR2 LQKENI. Trimming removed 6 bases from V and 6 bases from J; junction bases left unmatched: 8. The length of the CDR3 is 13 residues. CDR3 nucleotide sequence: TGTGCCAGCTCTTTAACAGGGGATCGCGAGCAGTACTTC. It specifies CASSLTGDREQYF.